This TCR beta chain was observed in a study of OX40 agonist ivuxolimab in advanced cancers. Here immunoSEQ multiplex PCR was the method, and the copy in TCRdb shows in-frame clones only, minus some. The sample includes roughly 36,000 clones, around 83% of them seen just once. CDR1 is SGHRS, CDR2 YFSETQ, per germline. CDR3 length: 15 amino acids. V gave up 0 bases and J gave up 1 base, with 8 bases separating them. Study conclusions and caveats: At 0.1 to 3.0 mg/kg and by week 6, CD4+ and CD8+ T cells in the blood had expanded clonally.

Regarding this clone: Antigen unknown.

This sample comprised CD4+ or CD8+ T cells sorted from blood, obtained in a trial of the OX40 agonist ivuxolimab. This sequence originates from an adult with an advanced solid tumor such as melanoma, head and neck, liver or kidney cancer. This chain uses TRBV5-1 with TRBJ1-3; maybe TRBD1 (6 bases). CDR3: CASSLEGGSGNTIYF. The CDR3 coding sequence is TGCGCCAGCAGCTTGGAAGGGGGTTCTGGAAACACCATATATTTT.